This entry features one TCR beta chain sequence. This entry belongs to a study of CD8 T cells in Susac syndrome. RNA in amounts of about 0.45 to 1 ug was reverse transcribed with random hexamers. One entry per CDR3 protein results from TCRdb running MiXCR on the immunoSEQ multiplex PCR reads. The table has some 180,000 distinct CDR3 sequences, roughly 95% seen once. CDR1 and CDR2 (germline): SEHNR, FQNEAQ (reference sequence). V was cut by 6 bases and J by 3 bases, with 23 bases left in between. The CDR3 extends over 17 amino acids. The material sequenced was CD4+ T cells from PBMCs. This clonotype originated in a human donor in good health. V usage is TRBV7-9 and J usage is TRBJ2-5; D tentatively fits TRBD1 or TRBD2 (5 bases each). CDR3 nucleotide sequence: TGTGCCAGCAGTCCTTGGAAACGGGACCCCAGGGAAGAGACCCAGTACTTC. This sequence encodes CASSPWKRDPREETQYF. The full variable domain, in which reference TRBV7-9 and TRBJ2-5 provide the parts outside the CDR3, is DTGVSQNPRHKITKRGQNVTFRCDPISEHNRLYWYRQTLGQGPEFLTYFQNEAQLEKSRLLSDRFSAERPKGSFSTLEIQRTEQGDSAMYLCASSPWKRDPREETQYFGPGTRLLVL.